This entry lists 21 T cell receptor beta chains sequenced from one sample in a study of neurological immune-mediated disorders. Each CDR3 protein gets one entry after TCRdb re-called the 5' RACE reads with MiXCR. The sample records about 60,000 distinct CDR3 sequences, about 3.4% being singletons. Sequenced material: PBMCs. The receptors shown here come from a woman aged 55-69 years with multiple sclerosis.

This clonotype was picked up many times. The chain joins TRBV9 to TRBJ2-3; D might be TRBD2 (6 bases). The CDR3 loop spans 21 amino acids. The germline V and J ends were trimmed by 0 bases and 2 bases, with 28 bases remaining between them. CDR1 is SGDLS, CDR2 YYNGEE, per germline. The CDR3 region has the DNA TGTGCCAGCAGCGTAGATGGCAGAAATCCGATTTATGGGGAGGTCACAGATACGCAGTATTTT. It encodes CASSVDGRNPIYGEVTDTQYF.

This clonotype was counted at least ten times. The chain employs TRBV20-1 and TRBJ2-3; 9 positions agree with TRBD2. This CDR3 is built from 14 residues. From germline, CDR1 is DFQATT and CDR2 SNEGSKA (reference sequence). The V gene end was trimmed by 5 bases and the J gene end by 3 bases; junction bases not matched to a gene: 6. CDR3 nucleotides: TGCAGTGCTGGTAGCGGGAGCAGGACAGATACGCAGTATTTT. The encoded protein is CSAGSGSRTDTQYF.

The chain is built from TRBV20-1 and TRBJ2-3; TRBD1 matches 7 bases. Germline V gene data show CDR1 as DFQATT and CDR2 as SNEGSKA (reference sequence). Trimming removed 0 bases from V and 3 bases from J; junction bases left unmatched: 3. The CDR3 length is 14 residues. The DNA of the CDR3 is TGCAGTGCTAGAGATCACAGGGGAACAGATACGCAGTATTTT. As protein: CSARDHRGTDTQYF.

In its sample, this clonotype was seen many times. The chain combines TRBV5-1 with TRBJ1-2; D is possibly TRBD1 (5 bases). The CDR3 spans 14 residues. Trimming took 1 base from V and 4 from J, leaving 11 bases between them. Germline values: CDR1 SGHRS, CDR2 YFSETQ. The CDR3 is CASSLSQGSYGYTF. The CDR3 nucleotides read TGCGCCAGCAGCTTGTCCCAGGGCTCCTATGGCTACACCTTC.

This clonotype was counted ten times or more. The V and J genes are TRBV6-2 or TRBV6-3 and TRBJ2-5, with D perhaps assigned TRBD1 or TRBD2 (6 bases each). The V end was cut by 5 bases, the J end by 1 base, with 14 bases between. CDR3 length equals 15 residues. Looked up from germline, CDR1 is MNHEY and CDR2 is SVGEGT. The CDR3 loop is CASSDQGGSQETQYF. The CDR3 DNA reads TGTGCCAGCAGTGACCAAGGGGGGTCCCAAGAGACCCAGTACTTC.

In this sample, this clonotype turned up many times. The rearrangement links TRBV5-1 to TRBJ2-1; possibly TRBD1 or TRBD2 for D (5 bases each). This CDR3 comprises 16 residues. Germline-derived CDR1 and CDR2 are SGHRS and YFSETQ. V was clipped by 1 base and J by 0 bases, with 11 bases between them. CDR3: CASSLIPGSSYNEQFF. CDR3 sequence (DNA): TGCGCCAGCAGCTTGATTCCAGGGAGCTCCTACAATGAGCAGTTCTTC.

This chain connects TRBV21-1 to TRBJ1-2; TRBD1 reflects the table's D call only, with no check against the DNA. TRBV21-1 is a known pseudogene. This CDR3 contains 15 residues. CDR3 sequence (DNA): TGTGCCAGCAGCAAGATCCCTGGATGGTCGTATGGCTACACCTTC. Its protein is CASSKIPGWSYGYTF.

Many counts were recorded for this clonotype. The chain employs TRBV20-1 and TRBJ2-7; D ambiguous. V lost 6 bases and J lost 6, with 18 bases in between. The CDR3 runs 13 residues. Germline CDR1 is DFQATT and CDR2 is SNEGSKA (reference sequence). CDR3 sequence reads: CSAGGGMQFEQYF. In DNA form, the CDR3 reads TGCAGTGCCGGTGGTGGAATGCAATTCGAGCAGTACTTC.

This clonotype was seen ten or more times. The CDR3 protein is CASSFDRTSYEQYF. CDR3 nucleotide sequence: TGTGCCAGCAGCTTCGACAGGACCTCCTACGAGCAGTACTTC. The rearrangement uses TRBV7-2 and TRBJ2-7; D perhaps matches TRBD1 (6 bases). V lost 3 bases to trimming and J lost 0 bases, with 9 bases between them. The CDR3 runs 14 residues. Germline values: CDR1 SGHTA, CDR2 FQGNSA.

There are many counts of this clonotype. This chain joins TRBV4-1 and TRBJ1-1; no reliable D call. Germline V CDR1 and CDR2: MGHRA, YSYEKL. The CDR3 spans 15 residues. The V end was cut by 4 bases, the J end by 0 bases, with 12 bases between. CDR3: CASSRGEALNTEAFF. In DNA form, the CDR3 reads TGCGCCAGCAGCCGAGGAGAGGCGTTGAACACTGAAGCTTTCTTT.

The sample holds many counts of this clonotype. For the CDR3, the DNA is TGCAGTGCTTTCACCCCCCAGGGGGGCTATGGCTACACCTTC. Translation gives CSAFTPQGGYGYTF. The chain couples TRBV20-1 to TRBJ1-2; 7 positions match TRBD1. This CDR3 spans 14 amino acids. Germline CDR1 and CDR2: DFQATT and SNEGSKA (reference sequence). Trimming cost V 5 bases and J 4 bases; bases outside gene matches: 10.

The V and J genes are TRBV7-2 and TRBJ1-1; tentative D call: TRBD1 (5 bases). The CDR3 length is 14 residues. V was clipped by 0 bases and J by 1 base, with 6 bases between them. The germline V gene encodes CDR1 SGHTA and CDR2 FQGNSA. The DNA of the CDR3 is TGTGCCAGCAGCTTAGCGACAGCGAACACTGAAGCTTTCTTT. Its protein is CASSLATANTEAFF. The full variable domain, in which reference TRBV7-2 and TRBJ1-1 provide the parts outside the CDR3, is GAGVSQSPSNKVTEKGKDVELRCDPISGHTALYWYRQSLGQGLEFLIYFQGNSAPDKSGLPSDRFSAERTGGSVSTLTIQRTQQEDSAVYLCASSLATANTEAFFGQGTRLTVV.

At least ten counts were recorded for this clonotype. This chain uses TRBV6-1 with TRBJ2-3; 8 bases are a match to TRBD1. The CDR3 is made up of 14 amino acids. The ends lost 8 bases at V and 4 bases at J; junction bases unmatched: 8. CDR1 is MNHNS and CDR2 is SASEGT in the germline V gene. DNA of the CDR3: TGTGCCAGCGGACAGGGCTTCCGTGCAGATACGCAGTATTTT. It is translated as CASGQGFRADTQYF.

The V gene is TRBV20-1, the J gene TRBJ2-7; TRBD2 is a possible D gene (5 bases). Germline loops: CDR1 DFQATT, CDR2 SNEGSKA (reference sequence). The CDR3 is made up of 12 amino acids. Trimming removed 7 bases at V and 2 bases at J, with 12 bases between. This CDR3 is CSGARVPYEQYF. The CDR3, as DNA: TGCAGTGGGGCGCGGGTCCCCTACGAGCAGTACTTC.

The chain couples TRBV12-3 or TRBV12-4 to TRBJ2-3; 7 nucleotides align to TRBD2. This CDR3 comprises 16 residues. Unmatched junction bases numbered 9, after V lost 5 bases and J lost 1 base. The CDR3 region has the DNA TGTGCCAGCAGTGTTACCGGGAGGCGTCGCACAGATACGCAGTATTTT. It specifies CASSVTGRRRTDTQYF.

This clonotype was picked up many times. The chain joins TRBV10-3 to TRBJ1-1, with D possibly matching TRBD1 (6 bases). The V end lost 6 bases, the J end lost 2 bases, and 16 bases lay between the germline ends. The CDR3 runs 15 residues. The germline V gene has CDR1 ENHRY and CDR2 SYGVKD. In nucleotides, the CDR3 is TGTGCCATCAGGAAAACCGGGACAAGTAACACTGAAGCTTTCTTT. Translating it yields CAIRKTGTSNTEAFF.

This clonotype was observed many times. The chain recombines TRBV7-9 with TRBJ2-5; D gene unclear. Trimming removed 1 base from V and 3 bases from J, with 9 bases in between. CDR1 is SEHNR, CDR2 FQNEAQ, per germline (reference sequence). The CDR3 contains 14 residues. This CDR3 is CASSLVTEEETQYF. The CDR3 DNA reads as TGTGCCAGCAGCTTAGTTACTGAGGAAGAGACCCAGTACTTC.

Ten or more counts support this clonotype. The chain employs TRBV7-9 and TRBJ1-5; TRBD1 might be the D (6 bases). Germline loops: CDR1 SEHNR, CDR2 FQNEAQ (reference sequence). CDR3 size: 16 residues. Trimming pared 1 base from V and 5 bases from J, leaving 15 bases between. Written as DNA, the CDR3 is TGTGCCAGCAGCTTAGAAGGGCGGGGGGGGCATCAGCCCCAGCATTTT. Its translation: CASSLEGRGGHQPQHF.

This clonotype was detected ten times or more. The chain uses TRBV7-6 and TRBJ2-5; 7 bases are shared with TRBD2. Trimming removed 0 bases from V and 7 bases from J; junction bases left unmatched: 8. The CDR3 spans 15 residues. Germline CDR1 is SGHVS and CDR2 is FNYEAQ. The CDR3 region has the DNA TGTGCCAGCAGCTTAGCTGGGGGGGACCGGGGGACCCAGTACTTC. Translation: CASSLAGGDRGTQYF.

This clonotype was counted at least ten times. The chain recombines TRBV7-8 with TRBJ1-1; D unresolved. The CDR3 is made up of 16 amino acids. The V gene lost 5 bases and the J gene lost 1 base, with 17 bases spanning the gap. CDR1 is SGHVS and CDR2 is FQNEAQ in the germline V gene. CDR3 sequence: CASSLTPWAANTEAFF. In DNA, the CDR3 is TGTGCCAGCAGCCTCACGCCCTGGGCAGCGAACACTGAAGCTTTCTTT.

This clonotype was recorded at least ten times. The CDR3 DNA reads TGCAGTGCTAGTCGGGACAGGCCGGACACCATATATTTT. Its protein is CSASRDRPDTIYF. The chain joins TRBV20-1 to TRBJ1-3; 8 bases match TRBD1. Germline V lookup: CDR1 DFQATT, CDR2 SNEGSKA (reference sequence). The length of the CDR3 is 13 residues. J was trimmed by 8 bases and V by 3 bases; bases with no gene match: 6.